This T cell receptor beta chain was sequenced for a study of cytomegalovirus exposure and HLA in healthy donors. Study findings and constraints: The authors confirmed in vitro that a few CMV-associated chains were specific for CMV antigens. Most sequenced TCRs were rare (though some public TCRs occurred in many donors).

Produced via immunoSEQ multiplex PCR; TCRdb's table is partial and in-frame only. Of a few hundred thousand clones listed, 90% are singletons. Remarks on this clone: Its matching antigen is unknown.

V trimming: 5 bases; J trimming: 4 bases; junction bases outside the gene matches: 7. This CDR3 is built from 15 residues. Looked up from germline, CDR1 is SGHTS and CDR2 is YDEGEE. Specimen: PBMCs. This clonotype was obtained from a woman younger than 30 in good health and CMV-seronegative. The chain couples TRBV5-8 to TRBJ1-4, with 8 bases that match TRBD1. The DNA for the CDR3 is TGTGCCAGCAGAATTTCAGGGGGCAGTAATGAAAAACTGTTTTTT. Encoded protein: CASRISGGSNEKLFF.